These 14 T cell receptor beta chains came from one sample sequenced in a study of T cells in Graves' hyperthyroidism and ophthalmopathy. The investigators amplified TCR beta CDR3 regions from RNA transcripts. The HTBI primer set was used in a first-round RT-PCR of the TCR CDR3. TCRdb analysed the multiplex PCR reads with MiXCR anew, one entry per CDR3 protein. The top ten hold 9.2% of the sample, which has around 400,000 distinct CDR3 sequences, roughly 13% seen once. The sequenced sample was blood. These receptor sequences come from a woman between 18 and 29 years old with Graves' hyperthyroidism.

This clonotype was recorded at least ten times. The rearrangement uses TRBV5-1 and TRBJ1-2; possibly TRBD1 for D (6 bases). The length of the CDR3 is 14 residues. V shed 0 bases and J shed 2 bases, with 8 bases lying between them. CDR1 is SGHRS and CDR2 is YFSETQ in the germline V gene. CDR3 in amino acids: CASSLGGQNYGYTF. CDR3 nucleotide sequence: TGCGCCAGCAGCTTGGGAGGACAGAACTATGGCTACACCTTC.

This clonotype has only a few counts. CDR3 sequence: CASNTDFDRGTIQYF. As DNA, the CDR3 is TGTGCCAGCAATACCGATTTCGACCGTGGAACCATTCAGTACTTC. V gene TRBV28 combines with J gene TRBJ2-4; D not certain. The V end was cut by 7 bases, the J end by 9 bases, with 22 bases between. Germline V gene lookup returns CDR1 MDHEN and CDR2 SYDVKM. The CDR3 contains 15 residues.

This clonotype was detected ten times or more. The chain uses TRBV5-1 and TRBJ2-3; D remains unclear. Trimming took off 6 bases at V and 0 bases at J, with 8 bases between the two ends. Per the germline V gene, CDR1 is SGHRS and CDR2 is YFSETQ. This CDR3 has 13 amino acids. CDR3 nucleotides: TGCGCCAGCACCTCAGTGAGCACAGATACGCAGTATTTT. Protein product: CASTSVSTDTQYF.

The table lists this clonotype with a few counts. The CDR3: CSASDPSDTGELFF. The CDR3 DNA follows: TGCAGTGCTAGCGACCCATCTGACACCGGGGAGCTGTTTTTT. This sequence joins TRBV20-1 and TRBJ2-2; D is undetermined. Trimming took off 3 bases at V and 3 bases at J, with 11 bases between the two ends. Germline V gives CDR1 DFQATT, CDR2 SNEGSKA (reference sequence). CDR3 length: 14 residues.

The table lists this clonotype with a few counts. The V gene is TRBV28, the J gene TRBJ1-2, with D possibly being TRBD1 (5 bases). V was pared by 3 bases and J by 3 bases, with 11 bases between. Germline V gives CDR1 MDHEN, CDR2 SYDVKM. This CDR3 region has 14 residues. The CDR3 DNA follows: TGTGCCAGCAGTTTGGGCAGGGAGGACTATGGCTACACCTTC. Translation gives CASSLGREDYGYTF.

In its sample, this clonotype was seen many times. The chain carries TRBV7-9 and TRBJ2-1; D may be TRBD2 (6 bases). The V gene lost 5 bases and the J gene lost 0 bases, with 11 bases spanning the gap. The CDR3 is 15 residues long. Germline V gives CDR1 SEHNR, CDR2 FQNEAQ (reference sequence). CDR3 bases: TGTGCCAGCAGCGGGAGCGGGTACTCCTACAATGAGCAGTTCTTC. It translates to CASSGSGYSYNEQFF.

At least ten counts were recorded for this clonotype. J is TRBJ1-5 and V is TRBV11-2; D ambiguous. Looked up from germline, CDR1 is SGHAT and CDR2 is FQNNGV. The CDR3 is made up of 13 amino acids. Trimming took 5 bases from V and 9 from J, leaving 14 bases between them. The CDR3 DNA sequence: TGTGCCAGCAGCCCAGACGGTGGAGGGCCCCAGCATTTT. This gives the protein CASSPDGGGPQHF.

This clonotype was found many times. V and J are TRBV6-1 and TRBJ2-3, with 12 bases aligning to TRBD2. Germline trimming cut 7 bases from V and 4 bases from J; bases unmatched to any gene: 6. CDR3 size: 15 residues. The V gene's germline CDR1 is MNHNS and CDR2 SASEGT. The CDR3 coding sequence is TGTGCCAGCAAAAAACTAGCGGGGGGACCAGATACGCAGTATTTT. Translation gives CASKKLAGGPDTQYF.

This sequence joins TRBV4-3 and TRBJ2-2; a possible D gene is TRBD2 (6 bases). The germline gives CDR1 LGHNA, CDR2 YSLEER. There are 17 residues in the CDR3. The germline V and J ends were trimmed by 1 base and 7 bases, with 19 bases remaining between them. The chain's CDR3 is CASSQAVGSFYGGELFF. The CDR3 region has the DNA TGCGCCAGCAGCCAAGCGGTCGGGAGCTTCTATGGCGGGGAGCTGTTTTTT.

This clonotype has more than one count but fewer than ten. This chain's CDR3 is CASSILGLRGGNTEAFF. CDR3 bases: TGTGCCAGTAGTATTTTAGGATTACGGGGAGGAAACACTGAAGCTTTCTTT. V is TRBV19 and J is TRBJ1-1; D remains unclear. This CDR3 spans 17 amino acids. Looked up from germline, CDR1 is LNHDA and CDR2 is SQIVND (reference sequence). The ends were cut back, 3 bases at V and 2 bases at J, with 19 bases in the middle.

This clonotype has a count of ten or more. V and J are TRBV6-1 and TRBJ2-7; 7 nucleotides align to TRBD1. V lost 3 bases, J lost 3 bases, and 5 bases stayed unmatched. The CDR3 has 14 residues. Germline loops: CDR1 MNHNS, CDR2 SASEGT. The chain's CDR3 is CASSDGTDVYEQYF. The CDR3 nucleotides are TGTGCCAGCAGTGACGGGACAGACGTCTACGAGCAGTACTTC.

A remark on this clonotype: One base away lies a much larger clone, so this may be a sequencing read error. The chain couples TRBV6-2 or TRBV6-3 to TRBJ1-5; no definite D call. CDR1 and CDR2 from the germline V gene are MNHEY and SVGEGT. This CDR3 region has 19 residues. The CDR3 protein is CASSWVGLGGRNSDQPQHF. In nucleotides, the CDR3 is TGTGCCAGCAGTTGGGTGGGTTTAGGTGGCAGAAATAGCGATCAGCCCCAGCATTTT.

This clonotype was seen a few times. V and J are TRBV10-3 and TRBJ2-7; D call uncertain. Germline values: CDR1 ENHRY, CDR2 SYGVKD. This CDR3 has 13 amino acids. The germline V and J ends were trimmed by 4 bases and 5 bases, with 12 bases remaining between them. The CDR3 loop is CAISVGSRDEQYF. Here the CDR3 DNA reads TGTGCCATCAGTGTGGGGTCCCGGGACGAGCAGTACTTC.

A word on this clonotype: A read error is likely, as this CDR3 ends without the conserved phenylalanine or tryptophan. The chain joins TRBV11-2 to TRBJ2-2; TRBD1 or TRBD2 may be the D gene (5 bases each). The CDR3 is 15 amino acids. Germline loops: CDR1 SGHAT, CDR2 FQNNGV. Written as DNA, the CDR3 is TGTGCCGGCAGCTGGGACGCATCGAACACCGGGGAGCTGTTTGTT. It translates to CAGSWDASNTGELFV.